The TCR beta chain described here comes from a study of human T cells and chemical hapten exposure. Looking at the study overall: Mainly, slight library volume differences in the pool made TCR yields vary. Study findings and constraints: With DPC sensitization, TCRs exceeding 1 in 1000 frequency showed no change.

This clonotype was counted many times. Its antigen is as yet unknown. Separate cDNA molecules received unique molecular identifiers, which the library attached to them. How the authors handled the data: A per-sample median of about 95,000 TCRs was observed, with counts ranging from roughly 20,000 to 700,000. TCRdb used MiXCR to reprocess the reads, holding one entry per CDR3 protein. What appears here as the V and J calls and clone size reflects TCRdb's work, not the paper's. The repertoire has 100,000 to 150,000 distinct CDR3 sequences, 8.5% to 9% of them found once; the top ten carry around 1.5%. RNA extraction used unfractionated whole blood as the source of total RNA. With V trimmed by 6 bases and J by 4 bases, 8 bases remained unmatched. The CDR3 has 14 amino acids. The germline V gene has CDR1 KGHSH and CDR2 LQKENI.

The TCR originated in a human donor in good health. Some clones in this sample may be carry-over from other donors' samples. Sequenced material: whole blood. V gene TRBV18 combines with J gene TRBJ1-1, with 7 bases lining up with TRBD1. The CDR3: CASSRLQGPTEAFF. Written as DNA, the CDR3 is TGTGCCAGCTCGCGCTTACAGGGGCCCACTGAAGCTTTCTTT.